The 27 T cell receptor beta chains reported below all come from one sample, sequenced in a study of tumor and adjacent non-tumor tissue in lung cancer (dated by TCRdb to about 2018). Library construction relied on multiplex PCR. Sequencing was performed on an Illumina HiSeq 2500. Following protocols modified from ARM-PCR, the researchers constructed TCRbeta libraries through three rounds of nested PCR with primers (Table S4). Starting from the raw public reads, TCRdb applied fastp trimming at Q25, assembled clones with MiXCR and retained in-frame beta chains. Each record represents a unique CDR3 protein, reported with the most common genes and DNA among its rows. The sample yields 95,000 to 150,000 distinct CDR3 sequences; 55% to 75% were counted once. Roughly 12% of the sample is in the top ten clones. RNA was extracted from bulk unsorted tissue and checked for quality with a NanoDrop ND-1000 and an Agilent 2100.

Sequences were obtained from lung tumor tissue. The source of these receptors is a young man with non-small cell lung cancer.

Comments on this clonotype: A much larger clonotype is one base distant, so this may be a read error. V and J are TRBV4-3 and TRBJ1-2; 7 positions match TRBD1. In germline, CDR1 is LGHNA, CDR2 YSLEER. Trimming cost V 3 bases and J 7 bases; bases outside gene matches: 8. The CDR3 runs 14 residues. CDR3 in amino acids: CASSHVDRSVGYTF. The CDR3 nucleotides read TGCGCCAGCAGCCATGTGGACAGGAGCGTTGGCTACACCTTC.

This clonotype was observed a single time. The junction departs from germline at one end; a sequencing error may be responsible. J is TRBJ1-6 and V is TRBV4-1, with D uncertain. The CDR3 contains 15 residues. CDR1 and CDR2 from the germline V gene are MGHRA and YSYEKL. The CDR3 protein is CASSDPRRPNSPLHF. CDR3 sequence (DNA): TGCGCTAGCAGCGATCCGAGACGGCCTAATTCACCCCTCCACTTT.

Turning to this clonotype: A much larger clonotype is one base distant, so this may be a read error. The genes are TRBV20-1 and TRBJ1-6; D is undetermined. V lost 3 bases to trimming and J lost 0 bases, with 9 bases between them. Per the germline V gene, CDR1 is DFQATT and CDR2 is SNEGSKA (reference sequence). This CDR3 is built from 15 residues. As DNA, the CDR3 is TGCAGTGCTAGTGACGGCAGCTCCTATAATTCACCCCTCCACTTT. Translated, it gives CSASDGSSYNSPLHF.

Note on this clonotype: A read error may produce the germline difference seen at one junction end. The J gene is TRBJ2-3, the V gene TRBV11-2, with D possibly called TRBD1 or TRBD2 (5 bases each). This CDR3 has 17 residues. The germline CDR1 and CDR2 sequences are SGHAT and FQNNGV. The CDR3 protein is CANSSRARAWGTDTQCF. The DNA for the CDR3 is TGTGCCAACAGCTCCCGGGCGAGGGCTTGGGGCACAGATACGCAGTGTTTT.

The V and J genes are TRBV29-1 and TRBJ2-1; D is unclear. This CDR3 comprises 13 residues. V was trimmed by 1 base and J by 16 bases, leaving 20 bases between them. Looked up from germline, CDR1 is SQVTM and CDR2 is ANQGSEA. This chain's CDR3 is CSVEGSEVLPYFF. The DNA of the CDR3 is TGCAGCGTTGAAGGGAGCGAGGTGCTTCCATACTTCTTC.

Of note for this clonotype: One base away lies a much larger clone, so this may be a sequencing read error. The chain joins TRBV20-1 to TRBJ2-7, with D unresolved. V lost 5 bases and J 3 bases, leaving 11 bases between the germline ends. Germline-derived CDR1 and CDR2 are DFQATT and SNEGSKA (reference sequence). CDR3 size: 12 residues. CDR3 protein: CSAGASNYEQYF. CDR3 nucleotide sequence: TGCAGTGCTGGAGCCTCAAACTACGAGCAGTACTTC.

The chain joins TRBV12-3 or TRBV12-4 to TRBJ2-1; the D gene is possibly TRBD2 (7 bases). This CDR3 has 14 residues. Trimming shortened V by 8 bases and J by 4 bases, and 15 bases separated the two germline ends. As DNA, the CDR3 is TGTGCCAGCGCGAGGGGGGGACAATACAATGAGCAGTTCTTC. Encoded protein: CASARGGQYNEQFF.

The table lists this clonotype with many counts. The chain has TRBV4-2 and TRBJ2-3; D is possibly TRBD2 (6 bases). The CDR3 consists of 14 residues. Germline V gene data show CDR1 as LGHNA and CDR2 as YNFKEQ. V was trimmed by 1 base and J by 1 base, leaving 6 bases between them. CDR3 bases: TGTGCCAGCAGCCAAGGGGAGGGCACAGATACGCAGTATTTT. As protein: CASSQGEGTDTQYF.

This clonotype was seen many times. As DNA, the CDR3 is TGTGCCAGCAGAGAGACAGGGGGGAACTATGGCTACACCTTC. Amino acid sequence: CASRETGGNYGYTF. The chain has TRBV28 and TRBJ1-2; TRBD1 agrees at 9 bases. Germline loops: CDR1 MDHEN, CDR2 SYDVKM. V dropped 6 bases and J dropped 2; count of bases not matched to a gene: 4. The CDR3 totals 14 residues.

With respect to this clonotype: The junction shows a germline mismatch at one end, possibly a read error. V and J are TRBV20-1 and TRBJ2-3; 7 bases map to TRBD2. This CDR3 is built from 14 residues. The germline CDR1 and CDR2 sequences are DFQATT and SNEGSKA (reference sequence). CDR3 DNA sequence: TGCAGTGCTAGAAGGACTAGATCCACAGTTACGCAGTATTTT. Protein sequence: CSARRTRSTVTQYF.

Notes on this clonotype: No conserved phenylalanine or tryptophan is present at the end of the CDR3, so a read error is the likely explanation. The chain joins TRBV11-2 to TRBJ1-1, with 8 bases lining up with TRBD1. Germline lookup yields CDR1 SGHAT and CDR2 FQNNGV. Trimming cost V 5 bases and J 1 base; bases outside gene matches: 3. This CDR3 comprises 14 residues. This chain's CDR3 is CASSRDRKNTEAFL. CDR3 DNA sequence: TGTGCCAGCAGCCGGGACAGGAAGAACACTGAAGCTTTCCTT.

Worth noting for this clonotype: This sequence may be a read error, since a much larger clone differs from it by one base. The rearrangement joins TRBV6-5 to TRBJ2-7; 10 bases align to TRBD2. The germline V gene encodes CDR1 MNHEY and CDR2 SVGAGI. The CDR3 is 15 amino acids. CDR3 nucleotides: TGTGTCAGCAGACAAGGGTCTAGCGGGAGCCCCGAGCAGTACTTC. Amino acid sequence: CVSRQGSSGSPEQYF.

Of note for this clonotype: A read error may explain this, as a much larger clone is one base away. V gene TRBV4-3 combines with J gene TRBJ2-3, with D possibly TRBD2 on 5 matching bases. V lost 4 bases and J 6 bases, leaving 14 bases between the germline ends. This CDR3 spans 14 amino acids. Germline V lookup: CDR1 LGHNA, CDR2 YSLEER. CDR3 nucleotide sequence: TGCGCCAGCAGCCTCCGAGGAGAGCGGGATACGCAGTATTTT. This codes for CASSLRGERDTQYF.

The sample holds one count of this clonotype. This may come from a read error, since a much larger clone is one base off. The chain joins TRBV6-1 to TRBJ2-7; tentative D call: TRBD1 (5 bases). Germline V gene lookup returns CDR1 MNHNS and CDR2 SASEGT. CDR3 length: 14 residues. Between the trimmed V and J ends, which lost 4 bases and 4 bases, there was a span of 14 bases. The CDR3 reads CASSGARVGYEQYF. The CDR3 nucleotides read TGTGCCAGCAGTGGAGCCAGGGTCGGGTACGAGCAGTACTTC.

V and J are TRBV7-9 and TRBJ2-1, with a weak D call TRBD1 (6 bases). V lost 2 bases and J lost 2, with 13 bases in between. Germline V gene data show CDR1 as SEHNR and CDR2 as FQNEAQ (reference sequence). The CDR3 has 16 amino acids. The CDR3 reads CASSLHPEGAYNEQFF. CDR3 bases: TGTGCCAGCAGCTTACATCCAGAGGGGGCCTACAATGAGCAGTTCTTC. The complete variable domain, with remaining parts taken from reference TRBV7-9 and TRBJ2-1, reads DTGVSQNPRHKITKRGQNVTFRCDPISEHNRLYWYRQTLGQGPEFLTYFQNEAQLEKSRLLSDRFSAERPKGSFSTLEIQRTEQGDSAMYLCASSLHPEGAYNEQFFGPGTRLTVL.

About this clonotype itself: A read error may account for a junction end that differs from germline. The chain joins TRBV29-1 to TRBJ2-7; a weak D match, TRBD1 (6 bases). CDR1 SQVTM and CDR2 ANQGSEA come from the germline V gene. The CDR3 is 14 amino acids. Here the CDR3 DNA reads TGCAGCGTTCGGGGTCATGGGGGCTCCTACGGGCAGTACTTC. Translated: CSVRGHGGSYGQYF.

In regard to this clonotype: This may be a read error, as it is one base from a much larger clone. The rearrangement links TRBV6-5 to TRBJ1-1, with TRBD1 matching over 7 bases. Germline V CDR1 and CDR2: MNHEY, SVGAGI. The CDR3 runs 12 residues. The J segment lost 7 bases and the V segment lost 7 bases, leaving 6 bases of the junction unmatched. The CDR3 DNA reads TGTGCCAGCACCCCAAGACAGGGTGAAGCTTTCTTT. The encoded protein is CASTPRQGEAFF.

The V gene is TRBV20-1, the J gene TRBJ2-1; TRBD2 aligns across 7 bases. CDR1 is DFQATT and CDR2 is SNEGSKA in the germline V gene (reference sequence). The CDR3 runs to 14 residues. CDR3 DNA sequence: TGCGGTACTAGACAACCGGGGGGTTACAATGAGCAGTTCTTC. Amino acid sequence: CGTRQPGGYNEQFF.

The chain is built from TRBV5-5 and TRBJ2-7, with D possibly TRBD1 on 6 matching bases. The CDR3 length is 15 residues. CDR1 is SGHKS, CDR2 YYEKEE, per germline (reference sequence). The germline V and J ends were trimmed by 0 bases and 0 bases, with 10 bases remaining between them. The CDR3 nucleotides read TGTGCCAGCAGCTTGGCCGGGACATCCTCCTACGAGCAGTACTTC. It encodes CASSLAGTSSYEQYF.

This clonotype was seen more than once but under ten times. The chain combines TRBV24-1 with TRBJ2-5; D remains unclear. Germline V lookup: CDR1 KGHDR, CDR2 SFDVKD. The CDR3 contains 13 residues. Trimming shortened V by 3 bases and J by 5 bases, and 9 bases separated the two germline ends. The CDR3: CATSDRVRETQYF. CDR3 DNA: TGTGCCACCAGTGATAGAGTGCGGGAGACCCAGTACTTC.

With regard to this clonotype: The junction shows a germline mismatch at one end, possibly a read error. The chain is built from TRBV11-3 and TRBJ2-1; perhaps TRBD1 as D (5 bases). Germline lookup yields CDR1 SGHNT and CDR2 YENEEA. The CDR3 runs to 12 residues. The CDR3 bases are TGTGCCAGCAGCCTACGACAGAATGAGCAGTTATTC. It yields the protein CASSLRQNEQLF. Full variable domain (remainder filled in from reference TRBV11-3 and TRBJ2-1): EAGVVQSPRYKIIEKKQPVAFWCNPISGHNTLYWYLQNLGQGPELLIRYENEEAVDDSQLPKDRFSAERLKGVDSTLKIQPAELGDSAVYLCASSLRQNEQLFGPGTRLTVL.

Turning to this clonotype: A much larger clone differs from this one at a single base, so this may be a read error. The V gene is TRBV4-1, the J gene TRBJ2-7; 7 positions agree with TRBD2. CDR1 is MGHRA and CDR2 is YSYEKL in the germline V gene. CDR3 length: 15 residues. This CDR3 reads CASSQDSRESYDQYF. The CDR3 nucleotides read TGCGCCAGCAGCCAAGATTCGCGGGAGTCGTACGACCAGTACTTC.

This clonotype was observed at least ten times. The CDR3 sequence: CSASNPGTDTQYF. CDR3 in DNA: TGCAGTGCTAGTAACCCTGGCACAGATACGCAGTATTTT. V is TRBV20-1 and J is TRBJ2-3, with D uncertain. This CDR3 region has 13 residues. Trimming shortened V by 3 bases and J by 1 base, and 8 bases separated the two germline ends. The germline V gene encodes CDR1 DFQATT and CDR2 SNEGSKA (reference sequence).

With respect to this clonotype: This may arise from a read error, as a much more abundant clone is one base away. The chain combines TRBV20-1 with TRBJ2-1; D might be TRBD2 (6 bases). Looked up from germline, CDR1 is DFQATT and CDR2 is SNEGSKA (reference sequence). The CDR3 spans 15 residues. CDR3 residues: CNARQKTRPYNEQFF. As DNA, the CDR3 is TGCAATGCTCGCCAGAAGACTAGACCCTACAATGAGCAGTTCTTC.

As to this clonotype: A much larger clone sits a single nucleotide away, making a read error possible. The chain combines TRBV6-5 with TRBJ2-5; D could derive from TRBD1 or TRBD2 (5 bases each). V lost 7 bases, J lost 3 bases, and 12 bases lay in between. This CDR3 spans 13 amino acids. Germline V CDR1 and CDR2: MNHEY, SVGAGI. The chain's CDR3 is CASNWGRKETQYF. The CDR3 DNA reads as TGTGCCAGCAATTGGGGACGGAAAGAGACCCAGTACTTC.

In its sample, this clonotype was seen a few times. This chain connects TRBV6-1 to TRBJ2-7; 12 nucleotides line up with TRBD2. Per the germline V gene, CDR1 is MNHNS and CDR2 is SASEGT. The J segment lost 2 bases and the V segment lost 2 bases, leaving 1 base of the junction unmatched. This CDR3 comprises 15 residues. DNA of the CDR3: TGTGCCAGCAGTGAAAGACTAGCGGGGGCCTACGAGCAGTACTTC. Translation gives CASSERLAGAYEQYF.

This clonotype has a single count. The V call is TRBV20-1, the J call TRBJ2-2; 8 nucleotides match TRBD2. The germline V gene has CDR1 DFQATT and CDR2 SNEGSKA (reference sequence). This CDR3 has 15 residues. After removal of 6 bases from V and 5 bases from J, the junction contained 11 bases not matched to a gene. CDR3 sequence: CSARIWTSRTGELFF. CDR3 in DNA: TGCAGTGCCCGTATCTGGACTAGCAGGACCGGGGAGCTGTTTTTT.